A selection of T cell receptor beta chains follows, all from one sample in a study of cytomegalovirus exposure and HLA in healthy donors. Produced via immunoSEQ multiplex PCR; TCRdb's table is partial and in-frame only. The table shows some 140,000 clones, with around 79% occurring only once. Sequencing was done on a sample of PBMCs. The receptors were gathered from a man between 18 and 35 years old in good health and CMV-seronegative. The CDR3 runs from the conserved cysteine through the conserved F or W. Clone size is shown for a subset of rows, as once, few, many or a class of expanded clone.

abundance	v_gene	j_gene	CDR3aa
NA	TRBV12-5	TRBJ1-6	CASGLTGSSPLHF
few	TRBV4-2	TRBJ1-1	CASSQEELPNTEAFF
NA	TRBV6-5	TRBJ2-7	CASSSPRDYSFEQYF
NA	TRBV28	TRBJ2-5	CASSLVAGGILETQYF
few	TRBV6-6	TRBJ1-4	CATSDRGNEKLFF
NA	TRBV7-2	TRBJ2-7	CASSLAVTGLPYEQYF
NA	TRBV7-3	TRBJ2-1	CASSKSGGLMDEQFF
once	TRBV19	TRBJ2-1	CATSPGTGKLDEQFF
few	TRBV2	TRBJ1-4	CASRQEKLFF
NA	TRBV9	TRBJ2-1	CASSVSAGTSGGALYNEQFF
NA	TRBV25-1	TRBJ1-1	CASRVGGEAFF